What follows describes a single T cell receptor beta chain. What it binds is not known. This sample is drawn from a study of OX40 agonist ivuxolimab in advanced cancers. Study-level background: Patients took ivuxolimab, an agonistic anti-OX40 (CD134) antibody. Patients receiving dose escalation had hepatocellular carcinoma, melanoma, renal cell or head and neck cancer. Whole-study results and caveats: Dosing at 0.1 to 3.0 mg/kg was accompanied by clonal expansion of CD4+ and CD8+ blood T cells by week 6.

Germline V gene sequence: CDR1 SNHLY, CDR2 FYNNEI. J was trimmed by 6 bases and V by 2 bases; bases with no gene match: 6. This CDR3 is 16 amino acids long. Here immunoSEQ multiplex PCR was the method, and the copy in TCRdb shows in-frame clones only, minus some. The sample carries approximately 38,000 clones, approximately 82% recorded once. Patients with autoimmune history or systemic immunosuppression were excluded. Sequencing used CD4+ or CD8+ T cells sorted from blood, obtained in a trial of the OX40 agonist ivuxolimab. The receptor's source is an adult with an advanced solid tumor such as melanoma, head and neck, liver or kidney cancer. The V and J genes are TRBV2 and TRBJ2-2, with TRBD2 identical over 10 bases. CDR3 loop: CASSESSGRASGELFF. Written as DNA, the CDR3 is TGTGCCAGCAGTGAATCAAGCGGGAGGGCCTCCGGGGAGCTGTTTTTT.